The source of this T cell receptor (beta chain) is a study of T cell repertoires in cytomegalovirus infection. With respect to this clonotype: Antigen: not known.

One entry per CDR3 protein results from TCRdb running MiXCR on the reads. The table has around 500,000 distinct CDR3 sequences, about two fifths seen once. Germline V CDR1 and CDR2: MNHEY, SVGEGT. The CDR3 runs to 14 residues. V lost 5 bases to trimming and J lost 4 bases; unmatched junction nucleotides: 5. V and J are TRBV6-2 or TRBV6-3 and TRBJ2-7; 10 bases align to TRBD2. The sequenced sample was cultured PBMCs, obtained from culture after CMV antigen stimulation. This sequence was found in a human donor in good health (CMV status not recorded). Some clones in this sample may be carry-over from other donors' samples. DNA for the CDR3: TGTGCCAGCAGTGGCGCTAGCGGGGGATACGAGCAGTACTTC. This translates into CASSGASGGYEQYF.